This T cell receptor (beta chain) was captured in a study of somatic mutations in cytotoxic T cells in rheumatoid arthritis. Turning to the study itself: Patients gave 30 ml EDTA peripheral blood immediately after diagnosis, prior to starting treatment.

Once isolated by positive magnetic bead selection, the CD4+ and CD8+ cells had their purity checked by flow cytometry. Trimming cost V 0 bases and J 6 bases, with 10 bases left between them. This CDR3 comprises 13 residues. Germline lookup yields CDR1 SGHNT and CDR2 YYREEE (reference sequence). In the authors' methods: Matches were rare between published virus-specific TCRB sequences and patient CD8+ clones exceeding 1%. The repertoire was sequenced with immunoSEQ multiplex PCR; TCRdb's copy has only in-frame clones and lacks some. V, J and clone size are taken as reported in that table, and D and trimming were inferred from the DNA itself. The sample has tens of thousands of clones, roughly 80% seen once. General study findings and limits: Researchers did not know the antigen targets of the expanded CD8+ clones.

As concerns this clone: Its antigen is currently unknown.

The TCR sequence derives from an adult with rheumatoid arthritis. This chain links TRBV5-4 with TRBJ2-7, with D perhaps matching TRBD1 or TRBD2 (5 bases each). Sequenced: CD8+ T cells sorted from blood. The CDR3 DNA sequence: TGTGCCAGCAGCTTGGTCGGGGCCGGCGAGCAGTACTTC. As protein: CASSLVGAGEQYF.